This T cell receptor (beta chain) was sequenced during a study of human T cells and chemical hapten exposure. This clonotype was seen repeatedly, ten times or more. The target antigen is unknown. Findings of the study overall: Among TCRs, those above 1 in 1000 frequency were unaffected by DPC sensitization. Having alopecia, the donors may differ immunologically from healthy people.

CDR1 and CDR2 from the germline V gene are MNHEY and SVGAGI. The CDR3 covers 16 residues. V lost 0 bases to trimming and J lost 0 bases, with 12 bases between them. What the library attached to individual cDNA molecules were unique molecular identifiers. Authors' processing steps: From approximately 20,000 to 700,000 TCRs were found per sample, with a median of 95,638. TCRdb recomputed calls from the RACE reads with MiXCR, one row per CDR3 protein. These V and J calls rely on TCRdb rather than the paper's analysis. The profile shows tens of thousands of distinct CDR3 sequences, about 7% of them singletons. Time point specified: pre-sensitization, week 0. Stated treatment: therapeutic diphenylcyclopropenone sensitization with weekly scalp DPC.

The receptor was derived from a young woman with alopecia areata. Some clones in this sample may be carry-over from other donors' samples. The source was whole blood, collected in connection with sensitization to the hapten diphenylcyclopropenone (DPC). The chain is built from TRBV6-5 and TRBJ2-7; D unresolved. The CDR3 nucleotides read TGTGCCAGCAGTTACTCTTCACGACACAGCTCCTACGAGCAGTACTTC. This sequence encodes CASSYSSRHSSYEQYF.